These 19 T cell receptor beta chains share one sample of origin, sequenced in a study of T cell responses to AZD1222 COVID-19 vaccine. Using immunoSEQ multiplex PCR, the repertoire was profiled, and TCRdb retains in-frame clones only, with some absent. Of 130,000 or so clones in the sample, about 90% are singletons; the top ten hold less than 5%. The sample was peripheral blood, taken 28 days after the second AZD1222 dose. All receptors derive from an adult who received the AZD1222 COVID-19 vaccine.

This clone has a single count. J is TRBJ1-3 and V is TRBV9; D not certain. V shed 4 bases and J shed 4 bases, with 9 bases lying between them. CDR3 size: 13 residues. Germline CDR1 SGDLS, CDR2 YYNGEE. The CDR3 bases are TGTGCCAGCAGCCGTTTCTCCGGAAACACCATATATTTT. Amino acids: CASSRFSGNTIYF.

V usage is TRBV4-1 and J usage is TRBJ2-1, with TRBD2 identical over 16 bases. CDR3 length: 14 residues. V shed 4 bases and J 15 bases; nucleotides not matched to a gene: 6. Germline loops: CDR1 MGHRA, CDR2 YSYEKL. The CDR3 sequence: CASSPGLAGGMWFF. The DNA for the CDR3 is TGCGCCAGCAGCCCGGGACTAGCGGGGGGGATGTGGTTCTTC.

This sequence joins TRBV7-9 and TRBJ2-3; D not certain. Trimming cost V 3 bases and J 2 bases, with 9 bases left between them. The CDR3 is made up of 14 amino acids. Germline V gene data show CDR1 as SEHNR and CDR2 as FQNEAQ (reference sequence). CDR3 DNA: TGTGCCAGCAGCTTTCAGGCCACCACAGATACGCAGTATTTT. Its protein product is CASSFQATTDTQYF.

V gene TRBV5-1 combines with J gene TRBJ2-2; 9 nucleotides agree with TRBD1. Trimming removed 0 bases from V and 3 bases from J; junction bases left unmatched: 6. The CDR3 is made up of 17 amino acids. The V gene's germline CDR1 is SGHRS and CDR2 YFSETQ. The CDR3 reads CASSLGPTGGDTGELFF. CDR3 nucleotide sequence: TGCGCCAGCAGCTTGGGGCCTACAGGGGGCGACACCGGGGAGCTGTTTTTT.

This clone was recorded only once. This chain links TRBV7-3 with TRBJ2-5; no clear D gene. Germline values: CDR1 SGHTA, CDR2 FQGTGA. The V end was cut by 0 bases, the J end by 5 bases, with 7 bases between. This CDR3 is 13 amino acids long. The CDR3 loop reads CASSLTGLETQYF. CDR3 DNA: TGTGCCAGCAGCTTAACTGGTCTCGAGACCCAGTACTTC.

The rearrangement uses TRBV19 and TRBJ1-1; no firm D call. This CDR3 is built from 13 residues. Germline V lookup: CDR1 LNHDA, CDR2 SQIVND (reference sequence). V lost 3 bases and J 1 base, leaving 6 bases between the germline ends. The DNA of the CDR3 is TGTGCCAGTAGTATGTCGAGGAACACTGAAGCTTTCTTT. Residues: CASSMSRNTEAFF.

The J gene is TRBJ1-3, the V gene TRBV3-1 (or the pseudogene TRBV3-2); TRBD1 matches at 8 bases. Per germline, CDR1 LGHDT and CDR2 YNNKEL (reference sequence). This CDR3 region has 14 residues. The J segment lost 9 bases and the V segment lost 0 bases, leaving 4 bases of the junction unmatched. DNA for the CDR3: TGTGCCAGCAGCCAAGAGGACAGGGAGTCCACCATATATTTT. It is translated as CASSQEDRESTIYF.

The rearrangement uses TRBV9 and TRBJ2-2; 8 bases line up with TRBD2. CDR1 and CDR2 (germline): SGDLS, YYNGEE. The CDR3 has 16 amino acids. V dropped 0 bases and J dropped 4; count of bases not matched to a gene: 5. The CDR3 is CASSVGVAGITGELFF. CDR3 nucleotides: TGTGCCAGCAGCGTAGGGGTAGCGGGAATCACCGGGGAGCTGTTTTTT.

This clone was seen once. The chain uses TRBV18 and TRBJ1-2; D is ambiguous. The V and J ends lost 3 bases and 2 bases respectively, with 22 bases between them. The germline CDR1 and CDR2 sequences are KGHSH and LQKENI. CDR3 length: 18 amino acids. The DNA for the CDR3 is TGTGCCAGCTCACCGACCCTTAGGCTGAGGCAAATAAACTATGGCTACACCTTC. Its protein product is CASSPTLRLRQINYGYTF.

Details on this clone: At the DNA level, this CDR3 is encoded by other sequences in the same sample as well. The J gene is TRBJ2-7, the V gene TRBV6-2 or TRBV6-3; no firm D call. CDR3 size: 12 residues. The germline V gene has CDR1 MNHEY and CDR2 SVGEGT. V was trimmed by 2 bases and J by 4 bases, leaving 6 bases between them. CDR3 bases: TGTGCCAGCAGTTACGTTGTTTACGAGCAGTACTTC. It specifies CASSYVVYEQYF.

J is TRBJ2-5 and V is TRBV3-1 (or the pseudogene TRBV3-2); 12 bases are a match to TRBD2. Germline loops: CDR1 LGHDT, CDR2 YNNKEL (reference sequence). V was clipped by 1 base and J by 3 bases; unmatched bases: 3. The CDR3 consists of 16 residues. CDR3 region: CASSQGTSGVEETQYF. In DNA form, the CDR3 reads TGTGCCAGCAGCCAAGGGACTAGCGGGGTTGAAGAGACCCAGTACTTC.

J is TRBJ1-1 and V is TRBV27; 9 bases are a match to TRBD1. Germline loops: CDR1 MNHEY, CDR2 SMNVEV (reference sequence). The CDR3 runs to 17 residues. V shed 5 bases, J shed 4 bases, and the junction held 14 bases outside the gene matches. The CDR3 region is CASSVGDRAYLGTEAFF. CDR3 coding DNA: TGTGCCAGCAGTGTGGGGGACAGGGCCTATTTGGGCACTGAAGCTTTCTTT.

V and J are TRBV28 and TRBJ1-4; tentative D call: TRBD1 (6 bases). V shed 5 bases and J shed 0 bases, with 10 bases lying between them. The CDR3 length is 15 residues. CDR1 is MDHEN, CDR2 SYDVKM, per germline. The CDR3 spells CASSPGGATNEKLFF. Here the CDR3 DNA reads TGTGCCAGCAGTCCCGGGGGCGCAACTAATGAAAAACTGTTTTTT.

V is TRBV3-1 (or the pseudogene TRBV3-2) and J is TRBJ2-6; no firm D call. This CDR3 spans 16 amino acids. Trimming cost V 0 bases and J 0 bases, with 6 bases left between them. CDR1 and CDR2 (germline): LGHDT, YNNKEL (reference sequence). The CDR3 here is CASSQDRGSGANVLTF. The CDR3 region has the DNA TGTGCCAGCAGCCAAGATCGCGGCTCTGGGGCCAACGTCCTGACTTTC.

This rearrangement joins TRBV7-2 to TRBJ2-7, with a tentative D call TRBD2 (5 bases). CDR1 and CDR2 from the germline V gene are SGHTA and FQGNSA. The ends were cut back, 8 bases at V and 0 bases at J, with 11 bases in the middle. The CDR3 consists of 13 residues. The CDR3 nucleotides read TGTGCCAGCGGCCGAGGACTCTCCTACGAGCAGTACTTC. Its protein product is CASGRGLSYEQYF.

This clone occurred a few times. This chain links TRBV14 with TRBJ1-1, with D unresolved. V was cut by 5 bases and J by 0 bases, with 7 bases left in between. Germline lookup yields CDR1 SGHDN and CDR2 FVKESK. This CDR3 spans 13 amino acids. Here the CDR3 reads CASSGSLNTEAFF. Here the CDR3 DNA reads TGTGCCAGCAGCGGTTCTCTGAACACTGAAGCTTTCTTT.

The J gene is TRBJ1-1, the V gene TRBV25-1; D not certain. Trimming shortened V by 2 bases and J by 11 bases, and 12 bases separated the two germline ends. CDR1 is MGHDK and CDR2 is SYGVNS in the germline V gene. This CDR3 is 12 amino acids long. CDR3 residues: CASSENSVNAFF. The CDR3 region has the DNA TGTGCCAGCAGTGAAAATTCAGTTAACGCTTTCTTT.

The chain carries TRBV19 and TRBJ2-1, with D unclear. With 3 bases removed from V and 7 bases from J, the gap between germline ends came to 13 bases. Germline-derived CDR1 and CDR2 are LNHDA and SQIVND (reference sequence). The CDR3 totals 14 residues. CDR3 loop: CASSMGSMWNEQFF. The DNA of the CDR3 is TGTGCCAGTAGTATGGGCTCTATGTGGAATGAGCAGTTCTTC. The variable domain in full, completed from reference TRBV19 and TRBJ2-1, reads DGGITQSPKYLFRKEGQNVTLSCEQNLNHDAMYWYRQDPGQGLRLIYYSQIVNDFQKGDIAEGYSVSREKKESFPLTVTSAQKNPTAFYLCASSMGSMWNEQFFGPGTRLTVL.

The gene calls are TRBV5-1 and TRBJ1-1; D is possibly TRBD1 (6 bases). With 4 bases removed from V and 7 bases from J, the gap between germline ends came to 17 bases. Germline V gene data show CDR1 as SGHRS and CDR2 as YFSETQ. The CDR3 spans 14 residues. The CDR3 DNA reads TGCGCCAGCAGCCCGGCAGGGACATGGAATGAAGCTTTCTTT. Translation: CASSPAGTWNEAFF.